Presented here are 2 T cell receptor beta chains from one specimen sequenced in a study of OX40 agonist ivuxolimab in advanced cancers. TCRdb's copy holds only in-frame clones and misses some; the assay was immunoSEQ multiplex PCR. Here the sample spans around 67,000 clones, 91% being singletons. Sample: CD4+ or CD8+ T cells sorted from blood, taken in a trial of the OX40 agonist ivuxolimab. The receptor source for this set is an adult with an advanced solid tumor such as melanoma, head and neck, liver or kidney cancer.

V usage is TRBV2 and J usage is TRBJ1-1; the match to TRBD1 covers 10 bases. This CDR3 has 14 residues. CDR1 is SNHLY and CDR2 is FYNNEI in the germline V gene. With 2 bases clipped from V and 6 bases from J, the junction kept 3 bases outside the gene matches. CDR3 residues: CASSERTGGSEAFF. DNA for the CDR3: TGTGCCAGCAGTGAACGGACAGGGGGTTCTGAAGCTTTCTTT.

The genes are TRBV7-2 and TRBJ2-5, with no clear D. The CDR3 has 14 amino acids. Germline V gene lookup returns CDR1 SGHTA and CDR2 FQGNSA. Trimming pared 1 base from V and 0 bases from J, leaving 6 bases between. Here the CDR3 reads CASSLVRNQETQYF. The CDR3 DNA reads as TGTGCCAGCAGCTTAGTGCGTAACCAAGAGACCCAGTACTTC.